Listed here are 2 T cell receptor beta chains from one sample, sequenced in a study of blood T cell repertoires in COVID-19. TCRdb's table, derived via immunoSEQ multiplex PCR, lists solely in-frame clones and lacks some. The sample lists tens of thousands of clones; about nine tenths were seen once. Sequences were obtained from peripheral blood. The receptors originated from a man at least 80 years old with acute or convalescent COVID-19.

In regard to this clone: One end of the junction varies from germline; a read error may be responsible. This sequence joins TRBV19 and TRBJ1-5, with D possibly matching TRBD1 (6 bases). Germline-derived CDR1 and CDR2 are LNHDA and SQIVND (reference sequence). The CDR3 is made up of 16 amino acids. The CDR3: CASNIDPDSGNQPQHF. For the CDR3, the DNA is TGTGCCAGTAATATAGATCCGGACAGCGGCAATCAGCCCCAGCATTTT.

The chain carries TRBV7-2 and TRBJ1-5; the match to TRBD1 covers 8 bases. The CDR3 runs to 13 residues. V was clipped by 4 bases and J by 6 bases; unmatched bases: 2. Germline V gene sequence: CDR1 SGHTA, CDR2 FQGNSA. CDR3 amino acids: CASSSQGGQPQHF. The CDR3 region has the DNA TGTGCCAGCAGCTCACAGGGGGGTCAGCCCCAGCATTTT.